These 32 T cell receptor beta chains share one sample of origin, sequenced in a study of T cell responses to AZD1222 COVID-19 vaccine. Repertoires were generated with immunoSEQ multiplex PCR, while TCRdb's copy carries only in-frame clones and drops some. In the table there are some 120,000 clones, roughly 89% of which are singletons. Sequences were derived from peripheral blood, sampled on day 0 of AZD1222 vaccination. All receptors derive from an adult in good health.

This clone is medium-sized by share. This rearrangement joins TRBV27 to TRBJ1-2; 7 nucleotides agree with TRBD1. Germline assignment: CDR1 MNHEY and CDR2 SMNVEV (reference sequence). This CDR3 contains 15 residues. V dropped 2 bases and J dropped 4; count of bases not matched to a gene: 7. CDR3 DNA: TGTGCCAGCAGTTTAGCCATAGGGGGCGGCTATGGCTACACCTTC. This gives the protein CASSLAIGGGYGYTF.

The chain has TRBV5-5 and TRBJ2-6; TRBD1 matches at 9 bases. There are 20 residues in the CDR3. With 0 bases clipped from V and 0 bases from J, the junction kept 10 bases outside the gene matches. CDR1 is SGHKS and CDR2 is YYEKEE in the germline V gene (reference sequence). The CDR3 region has the DNA TGTGCCAGCAGCTTGGTTATAAGGGACAGGGTCATCTCTGGGGCCAACGTCCTGACTTTC. Protein product: CASSLVIRDRVISGANVLTF.

This clone has only one observation. The chain has TRBV9 and TRBJ1-5, with D unclear. V was trimmed by 1 base and J by 3 bases, leaving 8 bases between them. The CDR3 is 14 amino acids. Germline lookup yields CDR1 SGDLS and CDR2 YYNGEE. The CDR3 protein is CASSVSEFNQPQHF. The CDR3 DNA is TGTGCCAGCAGCGTATCAGAGTTCAATCAGCCCCAGCATTTT.

The gene calls are TRBV7-3 and TRBJ2-3; D is perhaps TRBD2 (6 bases). The CDR3 runs to 17 residues. V lost 2 bases to trimming and J lost 0 bases, with 15 bases between them. Germline CDR1 and CDR2: SGHTA and FQGTGA. CDR3 in amino acids: CASSLSPSAASTDTQYF. For the CDR3, the DNA is TGTGCCAGCAGCTTATCCCCTAGCGCTGCTAGCACAGATACGCAGTATTTT.

V gene TRBV4-3 combines with J gene TRBJ1-1, with D unresolved. Germline values: CDR1 LGHNA, CDR2 YSLEER. The CDR3 covers 15 residues. Trimming took 0 bases from V and 1 from J, leaving 9 bases between them. The CDR3 DNA reads as TGCGCCAGCAGCCAAGATCGAGGAGGGAACACTGAAGCTTTCTTT. This translates into CASSQDRGGNTEAFF.

V is TRBV19 and J is TRBJ1-3, with D maybe TRBD1 (6 bases). This CDR3 has 13 residues. Trimming removed 7 bases from V and 2 bases from J, with 9 bases in between. Looked up from germline, CDR1 is LNHDA and CDR2 is SQIVND (reference sequence). CDR3 DNA sequence: TGTGCCAGTACCAGGGGCGCTGGAAACACCATATATTTT. This gives the protein CASTRGAGNTIYF.

This sequence joins TRBV2 and TRBJ2-2, with 10 bases aligning to TRBD2. J was trimmed by 5 bases and V by 6 bases; bases with no gene match: 6. This CDR3 has 15 amino acids. The germline CDR1 and CDR2 sequences are SNHLY and FYNNEI. CDR3 loop: CASRGGTSETGELFF. The CDR3 DNA reads as TGTGCCAGCAGAGGTGGGACTAGCGAGACCGGGGAGCTGTTTTTT.

The genes are TRBV20-1 and TRBJ2-7, with D perhaps given as TRBD1 or TRBD2 (5 bases each). V lost 3 bases, J lost 4 bases, and 13 bases lay in between. The CDR3 length is 13 residues. Per the germline V gene, CDR1 is DFQATT and CDR2 is SNEGSKA (reference sequence). CDR3 sequence reads: CSASWGRGYEQYF. The CDR3 DNA sequence: TGCAGTGCTAGTTGGGGACGGGGTTACGAGCAGTACTTC.

V is TRBV11-2 and J is TRBJ1-4; D remains unclear. The germline V and J ends were trimmed by 1 base and 5 bases, with 14 bases remaining between them. This CDR3 comprises 16 residues. The germline gives CDR1 SGHAT, CDR2 FQNNGV. CDR3 bases: TGTGCCAGCAGCTTAGGAATTGGGCAAAGGAATGAAAAACTGTTTTTT. It specifies CASSLGIGQRNEKLFF.

V and J are TRBV25-1 and TRBJ2-1, with TRBD1 matching over 10 bases. V lost 4 bases and J lost 9; bases outside the gene matches: 9. The CDR3 is 15 residues long. CDR1 is MGHDK, CDR2 SYGVNS, per germline. CDR3 sequence reads: CASSAGTGDMAEQFF. CDR3 coding DNA: TGTGCCAGCAGTGCCGGGACAGGGGATATGGCTGAGCAGTTCTTC.

This chain uses TRBV7-9 with TRBJ1-2; D gene uncertain. This CDR3 region has 13 residues. The V and J ends lost 5 bases and 0 bases respectively, with 7 bases between them. Per germline, CDR1 SEHNR and CDR2 FQNEAQ (reference sequence). This chain's CDR3 is CASSRGPNYGYTF. CDR3 nucleotide sequence: TGTGCCAGCAGCCGTGGGCCTAACTATGGCTACACCTTC.

This sequence joins TRBV4-1 and TRBJ1-5; maybe TRBD1 (5 bases). Germline CDR1 MGHRA, CDR2 YSYEKL. The V and J ends lost 4 bases and 1 base respectively, with 14 bases between them. This CDR3 has 16 residues. This CDR3 is CASSRDRDPSNQPQHF. The CDR3 DNA follows: TGCGCCAGCAGCCGAGACCGGGACCCAAGCAATCAGCCCCAGCATTTT.

The chain links TRBV28 to TRBJ1-2; no clear D. The CDR3 has 14 amino acids. The germline V gene has CDR1 MDHEN and CDR2 SYDVKM. V shed 8 bases and J shed 5 bases, with 18 bases lying between them. The CDR3 bases are TGTGCCAGCTTTGATACACCCAGAAGTTATGGCTACACCTTC. Translated, it gives CASFDTPRSYGYTF.

The chain is built from TRBV14 and TRBJ2-7; tentatively, D is TRBD1 (6 bases). Germline CDR1 and CDR2: SGHDN and FVKESK. The CDR3 is 13 residues long. Trimming stripped 0 bases from V and 6 bases from J, with 9 bases between. The CDR3 region has the DNA TGTGCCAGCAGCCAAGATTTCAGGGGCGAGCAGTACTTC. This codes for CASSQDFRGEQYF.

The chain combines TRBV28 with TRBJ2-7, with D possibly being TRBD1 or TRBD2 (5 bases each). Germline CDR1 MDHEN, CDR2 SYDVKM. This CDR3 contains 14 residues. V lost 6 bases to trimming and J lost 4 bases, with 16 bases between them. The DNA of the CDR3 is TGTGCCAGCAGACTGGGGGTATTCGGGTACGAGCAGTACTTC. Amino acids: CASRLGVFGYEQYF.

This sequence joins TRBV15 and TRBJ2-7; tentative D call: TRBD2 (7 bases). The CDR3 sequence is 15 residues long. The germline V gene has CDR1 LNHNV and CDR2 YYDKDF (reference sequence). V was shortened by 0 bases and J by 2 bases, with 11 bases between the two germline ends. As DNA, the CDR3 is TGTGCCACCAGCAGAGATTCGGGGGGCCCCTACGAGCAGTACTTC. Encoded protein: CATSRDSGGPYEQYF.

CDR3 in DNA: TGTGCCAGCAGCTTGAACAGGGGAAGTCAGCCCCAGCATTTT. Its protein product is CASSLNRGSQPQHF. This chain joins TRBV5-6 and TRBJ1-5; the match to TRBD1 covers 7 bases. Germline CDR1 and CDR2: SGHDT and YYEEEE. The CDR3 runs 14 residues. V was pared by 1 base and J by 6 bases, with 4 bases of the junction left unmatched.

V usage is TRBV5-1 and J usage is TRBJ2-3; TRBD2 matches 9 bases. CDR1 and CDR2 from the germline V gene are SGHRS and YFSETQ. V dropped 0 bases and J dropped 5; count of bases not matched to a gene: 10. This CDR3 has 17 amino acids. The CDR3 DNA reads as TGCGCCAGCAGCTTGGTGTCTGCGGGAGGGCCGGGAGATACGCAGTATTTT. It codes for CASSLVSAGGPGDTQYF.

The chain uses TRBV4-3 and TRBJ1-2; perhaps TRBD1 as D (5 bases). Trimming took 0 bases from V and 3 from J, leaving 14 bases between them. The CDR3 is 16 residues long. CDR1 and CDR2 from the germline V gene are LGHNA and YSLEER. In nucleotides, the CDR3 is TGCGCCAGCAGCCAAGATCGACAGTTGCCTTACTATGGCTACACCTTC. Translated: CASSQDRQLPYYGYTF.

The CDR3 DNA is TGTGCCAGCAGCTTAAGTGGGGCTGGGGGTGAAAAACTGTTTTTT. The encoded protein is CASSLSGAGGEKLFF. The chain carries TRBV7-3 and TRBJ1-4, with a possible D match to TRBD1 (5 bases). V was clipped by 1 base and J by 7 bases, with 13 bases between them. The CDR3 contains 15 residues. Germline V CDR1 and CDR2: SGHTA, FQGTGA.

The genes are TRBV7-8 and TRBJ2-7; TRBD1 aligns across 8 bases. This CDR3 has 14 amino acids. V shed 3 bases and J 3 bases; nucleotides not matched to a gene: 4. The V gene's germline CDR1 is SGHVS and CDR2 FQNEAQ. The CDR3 loop is CASSFPGQGYEQYF. For the CDR3, the DNA is TGTGCCAGCAGCTTCCCTGGACAGGGCTACGAGCAGTACTTC.

The chain links TRBV19 to TRBJ2-2; 7 positions agree with TRBD2. The V gene's germline CDR1 is LNHDA and CDR2 SQIVND (reference sequence). This CDR3 spans 16 amino acids. Losses at the gene ends were 4 bases for V and 0 bases for J; bases not matched to a gene: 5. CDR3 loop: CASSKASGSNTGELFF. DNA for the CDR3: TGTGCCAGTAGTAAAGCTAGCGGTTCGAACACCGGGGAGCTGTTTTTT.

This clone is a singleton in its sample. The rearrangement links TRBV9 to TRBJ2-7, with TRBD2 matching 9 bases. The CDR3 covers 15 residues. Germline V gene sequence: CDR1 SGDLS, CDR2 YYNGEE. The trim removed 3 bases at V and 5 bases at J, leaving 9 bases unmatched. CDR3 sequence reads: CASSAVAGVGNEQYF. The CDR3 DNA is TGTGCCAGCAGCGCGGTAGCGGGAGTCGGAAACGAGCAGTACTTC.

The chain uses TRBV6-6 and TRBJ1-1, with D maybe TRBD1 (5 bases). The V gene's germline CDR1 is MNHNY and CDR2 SVGAGI (reference sequence). CDR3 length: 12 amino acids. V was trimmed by 10 bases and J by 5 bases, leaving 14 bases between them. For the CDR3, the DNA is TGTGCCACTCACCGACGGGGGACTGAAGCTTTCTTT. It yields the protein CATHRRGTEAFF.

The V and J genes are TRBV21-1 and TRBJ1-5. TRBV21-1 is marked as a pseudogene. This CDR3 is 18 amino acids long. Here the CDR3 reads CASSPSVHSNFSNQPQHF. The CDR3, as DNA: TGTGCCAGCAGCCCATCCGTACACTCCAACTTTAGCAATCAGCCCCAGCATTTT.

The V call is TRBV7-2, the J call TRBJ2-1; perhaps D is TRBD1 or TRBD2 (6 bases each). Looked up from germline, CDR1 is SGHTA and CDR2 is FQGNSA. Trimming cost V 4 bases and J 12 bases, with 19 bases left between them. The CDR3 is 14 residues long. The CDR3 sequence is CASSSRGLPGGQFF. CDR3 DNA sequence: TGTGCCAGCAGCTCCCGGGGGCTCCCAGGAGGGCAGTTCTTC. The full variable domain, completed using reference TRBV7-2 and TRBJ2-1, is GAGVSQSPSNKVTEKGKDVELRCDPISGHTALYWYRQSLGQGLEFLIYFQGNSAPDKSGLPSDRFSAERTGGSVSTLTIQRTQQEDSAVYLCASSSRGLPGGQFFGPGTRLTVL.

The V call is TRBV29-1, the J call TRBJ1-5, with D uncertain. CDR1 SQVTM and CDR2 ANQGSEA come from the germline V gene. The CDR3 is 12 amino acids. The V and J ends lost 8 bases and 5 bases respectively, with 13 bases between them. The CDR3 coding sequence is TGCAGCCTGGGAGGGAAAGATCAGCCCCAGCATTTT. Translated: CSLGGKDQPQHF.

This clone was seen a few times. The chain couples TRBV28 to TRBJ1-2, with D unresolved. Germline V lookup: CDR1 MDHEN, CDR2 SYDVKM. The CDR3 length is 14 residues. Trimming pared 5 bases from V and 5 bases from J, leaving 15 bases between. The CDR3 reads CASSTREGPYGYTF. Written as DNA, the CDR3 is TGTGCCAGCAGTACCCGGGAGGGTCCGTATGGCTACACCTTC.

V usage is TRBV18 and J usage is TRBJ2-7; D is undetermined. In germline, CDR1 is KGHSH, CDR2 LQKENI. This CDR3 is 14 amino acids long. V lost 3 bases, J lost 0 bases, and 9 bases lay in between. The CDR3 region is CASSPGISSYEQYF. DNA of the CDR3: TGTGCCAGCTCACCCGGTATTAGCTCCTACGAGCAGTACTTC.

The rearrangement links TRBV5-4 to TRBJ2-3; D gene ambiguous. CDR1 is SGHNT, CDR2 YYREEE, per germline (reference sequence). V gave up 2 bases and J gave up 4 bases, with 8 bases separating them. The CDR3 spans 13 residues. The CDR3 sequence: CASSFGRADTQYF. CDR3 sequence (DNA): TGTGCCAGCAGCTTCGGCCGCGCAGATACGCAGTATTTT.

This clone came up once. J is TRBJ2-5 and V is TRBV5-1; 11 bases are a match to TRBD2. V shed 6 bases, J shed 5 bases, and the junction held 6 bases outside the gene matches. The length of the CDR3 is 14 residues. The germline CDR1 and CDR2 sequences are SGHRS and YFSETQ. The CDR3 DNA sequence: TGCGCCAGCATAGCGGGAGGGCCGGGGGAGACCCAGTACTTC. It encodes CASIAGGPGETQYF.

This clone was detected a few times. V gene TRBV3-1 (or the pseudogene TRBV3-2) combines with J gene TRBJ2-1; TRBD1 matches 8 bases. CDR1 and CDR2 (germline): LGHDT, YNNKEL (reference sequence). CDR3 length: 13 residues. J was trimmed by 4 bases and V by 7 bases; bases with no gene match: 3. CDR3 DNA: TGTGCCAGCATAGGGACAGGATACAATGAGCAGTTCTTC. Translating gives CASIGTGYNEQFF.